This record concerns one T cell receptor (beta chain) sequence. The entry originates in a study of regulatory T cells in long-lasting Graves disease. The authors built TCR beta libraries using iRepertoire HTBI primers and Arm-PCR of CDR3 regions. TCRdb called the multiplex PCR reads again in MiXCR, with one record for every CDR3 protein. Of roughly 450,000 distinct CDR3 sequences in the sample, 22% are singletons; the top ten hold roughly 14%. Trimming removed 1 base from V and 1 base from J, with 10 bases in between. The V gene's germline CDR1 is SEHNR and CDR2 FQNEAQ (reference sequence). The CDR3 consists of 15 residues. Time point specified: persistent/refractory GD, antithyroid drugs over 5 years with positive TRAb. Researchers made the TCR library from RNA that was extracted from PBMCs.

Sequences were derived from peripheral blood mononuclear cells (PBMCs), sampled when the disease was refractory, from a patient treated with antithyroid drugs. The chain joins TRBV7-9 to TRBJ2-5; tentative D call: TRBD1 (6 bases). The receptor's source is a female donor with Graves disease. The CDR3 DNA sequence: TGTGCCAGCAGCTTAGGGGACACCTCCCAAGAGACCCAGTACTTC. Encoded protein: CASSLGDTSQETQYF.